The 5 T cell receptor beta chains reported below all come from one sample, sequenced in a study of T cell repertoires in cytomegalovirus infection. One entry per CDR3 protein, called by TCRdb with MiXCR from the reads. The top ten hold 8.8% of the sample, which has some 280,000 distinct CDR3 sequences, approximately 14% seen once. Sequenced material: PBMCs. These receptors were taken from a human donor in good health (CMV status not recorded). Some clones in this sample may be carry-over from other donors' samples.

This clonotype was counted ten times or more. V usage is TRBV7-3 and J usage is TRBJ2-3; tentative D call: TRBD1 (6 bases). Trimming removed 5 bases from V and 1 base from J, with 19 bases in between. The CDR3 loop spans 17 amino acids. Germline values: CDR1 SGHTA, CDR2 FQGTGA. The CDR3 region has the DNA TGTGCCAGCAGCATTTTGCCCAGGGGAGTGGGCACAGATACGCAGTATTTT. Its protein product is CASSILPRGVGTDTQYF.

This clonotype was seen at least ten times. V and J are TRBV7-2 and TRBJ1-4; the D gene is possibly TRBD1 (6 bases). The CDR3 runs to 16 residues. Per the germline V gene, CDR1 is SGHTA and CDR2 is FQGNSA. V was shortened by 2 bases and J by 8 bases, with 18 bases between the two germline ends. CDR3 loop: CASSLFGTRGGEKLFF. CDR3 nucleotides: TGTGCCAGCAGCTTATTTGGGACAAGGGGTGGGGAAAAACTGTTTTTT.

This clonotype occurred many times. The CDR3 loop is CASSLILPGARMNTEAFF. The CDR3 DNA sequence: TGTGCCAGCAGTTTAATTTTACCGGGGGCACGAATGAACACTGAAGCTTTCTTT. The chain is built from TRBV12-3 or TRBV12-4 and TRBJ1-1; D is possibly TRBD1 (6 bases). V dropped 2 bases and J dropped 0 bases, with 19 bases sitting between them. This CDR3 comprises 18 residues.

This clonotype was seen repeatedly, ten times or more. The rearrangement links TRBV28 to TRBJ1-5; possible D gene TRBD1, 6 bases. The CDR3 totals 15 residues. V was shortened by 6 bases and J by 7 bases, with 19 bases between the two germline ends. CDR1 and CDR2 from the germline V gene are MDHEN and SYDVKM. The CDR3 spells CASRPASRGRQPQHF. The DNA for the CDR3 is TGTGCCAGCAGACCAGCTTCCAGGGGCCGGCAGCCCCAGCATTTT.

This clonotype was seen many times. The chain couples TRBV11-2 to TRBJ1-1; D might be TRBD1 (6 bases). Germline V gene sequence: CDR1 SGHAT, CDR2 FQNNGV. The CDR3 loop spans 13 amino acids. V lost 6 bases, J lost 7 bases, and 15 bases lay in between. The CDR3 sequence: CASRPTGINEAFF. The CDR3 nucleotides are TGTGCCAGCAGACCAACAGGGATTAATGAAGCTTTCTTT.